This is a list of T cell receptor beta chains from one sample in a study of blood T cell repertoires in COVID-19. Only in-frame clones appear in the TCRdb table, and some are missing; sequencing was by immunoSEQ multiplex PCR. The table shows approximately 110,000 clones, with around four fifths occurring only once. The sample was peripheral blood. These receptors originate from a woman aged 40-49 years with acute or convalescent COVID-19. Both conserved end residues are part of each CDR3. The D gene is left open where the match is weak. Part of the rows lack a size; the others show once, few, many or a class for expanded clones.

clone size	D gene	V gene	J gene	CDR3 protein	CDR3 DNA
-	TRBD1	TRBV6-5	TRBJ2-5	CASMRGQAYQETQYF	TGTGCCAGCATGAGGGGACAGGCGTACCAAGAGACCCAGTACTTC
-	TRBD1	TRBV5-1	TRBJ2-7	CASSQSGTGGGKQYF	TGCGCCAGCAGCCAGTCCGGGACAGGGGGAGGTAAGCAGTACTTC
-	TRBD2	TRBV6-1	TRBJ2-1	CASSEGGGVSYNEQFF	TGTGCCAGCAGTGAGGGCGGGGGGGTCTCCTACAATGAGCAGTTCTTC
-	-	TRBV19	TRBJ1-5	CASSTSQGTGSNQPQHF	TGTGCCAGTAGTACCTCCCAGGGAACTGGAAGCAATCAGCCCCAGCATTTT
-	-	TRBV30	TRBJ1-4	CAWSSAGNEKLFF	TGTGCCTGGAGTAGCGCGGGAAATGAAAAACTGTTTTTT
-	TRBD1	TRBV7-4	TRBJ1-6	CAIPRDRIPSPLHF	TGTGCCATTCCCCGGGACAGAATACCTTCACCCCTCCACTTT
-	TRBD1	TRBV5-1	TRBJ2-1	CASSLGGQGNFEQFF	TGCGCCAGCAGCTTGGGTGGACAGGGGAACTTTGAGCAGTTCTTC
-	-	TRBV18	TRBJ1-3	CASSPRGGGNTIYF	TGTGCCAGCTCACCCCGGGGAGGTGGAAACACCATATATTTT
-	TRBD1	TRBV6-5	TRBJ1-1	CASSYSNRGNTEAFF	TGTGCCAGCAGTTACTCGAACAGGGGAAACACTGAAGCTTTCTTT
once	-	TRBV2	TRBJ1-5	CASRERQISNQPQHF	TGTGCCAGCAGGGAGAGACAGATTAGCAATCAGCCCCAGCATTTT
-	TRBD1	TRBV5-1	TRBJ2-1	CASNSGQGKRNEQFF	TGCGCCAGCAACTCAGGACAGGGGAAACGCAATGAGCAGTTCTTC
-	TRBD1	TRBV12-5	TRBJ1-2	CASGRDSYGYTF	TGTGCTAGTGGACGGGACAGCTATGGCTACACCTTC
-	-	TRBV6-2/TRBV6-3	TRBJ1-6	CASSYVRAGRGSASYNSPLHF	TGTGCCAGCAGTTATGTTCGAGCGGGACGAGGCAGCGCGTCCTATAATTCACCCCTCCACTTT
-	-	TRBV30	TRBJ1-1	CAWSPTTQPRAFF	TGTGCCTGGAGTCCTACTACGCAGCCCCGAGCTTTCTTT
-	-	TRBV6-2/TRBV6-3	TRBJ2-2	CASSYRGLDTGELFF	TGTGCCAGCAGTTACAGAGGGCTCGACACCGGGGAGCTGTTTTTT
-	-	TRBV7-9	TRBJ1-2	CASSLASFGGYTF	TGTGCCAGCAGCCTCGCCAGTTTCGGGGGCTACACCTTC
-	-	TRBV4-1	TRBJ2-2	CASNDRVNTGELFF	TGCGCCAGCAACGACAGAGTTAACACCGGGGAGCTGTTTTTT
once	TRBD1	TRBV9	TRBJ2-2	CASSSVGRGPGELFF	TGTGCCAGCAGCTCTGTAGGTAGGGGGCCCGGGGAGCTGTTTTTT
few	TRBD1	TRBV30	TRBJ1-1	CALTGGGLNTEAFF	TGTGCCTTGACAGGGGGTGGCCTGAACACTGAAGCTTTCTTT
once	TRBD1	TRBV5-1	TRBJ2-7	CASSLRGQGVYEQYF	TGCGCCAGCAGCCTGAGAGGACAGGGGGTGTACGAGCAGTACTTC
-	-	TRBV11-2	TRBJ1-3	CASSLDTGWSGNTIYF	TGTGCCAGCAGCTTAGATACAGGGTGGTCTGGAAACACCATATATTTT
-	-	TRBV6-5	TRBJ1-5	CASSYKGLNQPQHF	TGTGCCAGCAGTTACAAGGGACTCAATCAGCCCCAGCATTTT
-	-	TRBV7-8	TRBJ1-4	CASSLGGKVEKLFF	TGTGCCAGCAGCTTAGGCGGAAAGGTGGAAAAACTGTTTTTT
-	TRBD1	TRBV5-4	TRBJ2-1	CASSRRTGAVSSYNEQFF	TGTGCCAGCAGCCGAAGGACAGGGGCCGTCAGCTCCTACAATGAGCAGTTCTTC
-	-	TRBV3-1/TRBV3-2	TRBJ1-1	CASSQGAGVSAFF	TGTGCCAGCAGCCAAGGAGCCGGCGTTAGCGCTTTCTTT
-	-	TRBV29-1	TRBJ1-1	CSVPRRGRGNTEAFF	TGCAGCGTGCCACGACGAGGGCGGGGGAACACTGAAGCTTTCTTT
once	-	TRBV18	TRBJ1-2	CASSTDSNYGYTF	TGTGCCAGCTCCACCGACAGTAACTATGGCTACACCTTC
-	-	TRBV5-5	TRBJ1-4	CASSLGQSSATNEKLFF	TGTGCCAGCAGCTTGGGACAGTCATCGGCAACTAATGAAAAACTGTTTTTT
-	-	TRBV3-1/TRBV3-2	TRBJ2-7	CASSPPGFYEQYF	TGTGCCAGCTCCCCGCCAGGGTTCTACGAGCAGTACTTC
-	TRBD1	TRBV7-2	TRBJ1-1	CASSSRTGNTEAFF	TGTGCCAGCAGCTCCCGGACAGGGAACACTGAAGCTTTCTTT
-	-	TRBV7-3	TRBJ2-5	CASSLSPEETQYF	TGTGCCAGCAGCTTATCGCCGGAAGAGACCCAGTACTTC
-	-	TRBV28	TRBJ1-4	CASSGRQNNEKLFF	TGTGCCAGCAGTGGAAGACAGAATAATGAAAAACTGTTTTTT
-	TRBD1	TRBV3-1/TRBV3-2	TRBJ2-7	CASSRDRGYEQYF	TGTGCCAGCAGCCGGGACAGGGGTTACGAGCAGTACTTC
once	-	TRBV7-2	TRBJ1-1	CASSTKGRGNTEAFF	TGTGCCAGCAGCACTAAGGGGAGGGGGAACACTGAAGCTTTCTTT
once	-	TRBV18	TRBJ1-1	CASSPLRASTEAFF	TGTGCCAGCTCACCACTGAGGGCTTCCACTGAAGCTTTCTTT
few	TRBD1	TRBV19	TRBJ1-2	CASSNGQGRFGYTF	TGTGCCAGTAGTAACGGACAGGGAAGGTTTGGCTACACCTTC
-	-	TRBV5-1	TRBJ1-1	CASSPDSYAEAFF	TGCGCCAGCAGCCCAGACTCTTACGCTGAAGCTTTCTTT
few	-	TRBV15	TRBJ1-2	CATSRDTGDRYGYTF	TGTGCCACCAGCAGAGATACGGGGGACCGCTATGGCTACACCTTC
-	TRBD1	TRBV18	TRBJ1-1	CASSLGQGGEEAFF	TGTGCCAGCTCGCTCGGACAGGGTGGAGAGGAAGCTTTCTTT
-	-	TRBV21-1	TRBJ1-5	CASSNGENQPQHF	TGTGCCAGCAGCAACGGAGAGAATCAGCCCCAGCATTTT
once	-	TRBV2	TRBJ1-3	CASSRASGNTIYF	TGTGCCAGCAGCAGGGCCTCTGGAAACACCATATATTTT